This TCR beta chain was retrieved from a study of CD8 T cells in ankylosing spondylitis. Findings and limits, study-wide: Ankylosing spondylitis blood appeared to carry a characteristic TCR beta motif of roughly 8 highly homologous variants. From matched ankylosing spondylitis synovial fluid, disease-linked clones were reportedly recovered at significantly enriched levels.

This clonotype has more than one count but fewer than ten. Its antigen is not identified. The germline V and J ends were trimmed by 0 bases and 0 bases, with 21 bases remaining between them. This CDR3 comprises 20 residues. Germline lookup yields CDR1 ENHRY and CDR2 SYGVKD. Using quantitative 5'-RACE with molecular barcodes, the authors made TCR beta libraries. TCRdb used MiXCR to reprocess the 5' RACE reads, holding one entry per CDR3 protein. The repertoire holds 350,000 to 450,000 distinct CDR3 sequences, around 26% seen once, with about 0.89% in the top ten. The sequenced material came from blood, either unsorted or a sorted T cell fraction (not recorded which). The chain joins TRBV10-3 to TRBJ2-1; D is perhaps TRBD2 (6 bases). This TCR derives from a male donor with ankylosing spondylitis. The CDR3 protein is CAISESISGGAASSYNEQFF. CDR3 coding DNA: TGTGCCATCAGTGAGTCGATTTCCGGCGGGGCGGCGAGCTCCTACAATGAGCAGTTCTTC.